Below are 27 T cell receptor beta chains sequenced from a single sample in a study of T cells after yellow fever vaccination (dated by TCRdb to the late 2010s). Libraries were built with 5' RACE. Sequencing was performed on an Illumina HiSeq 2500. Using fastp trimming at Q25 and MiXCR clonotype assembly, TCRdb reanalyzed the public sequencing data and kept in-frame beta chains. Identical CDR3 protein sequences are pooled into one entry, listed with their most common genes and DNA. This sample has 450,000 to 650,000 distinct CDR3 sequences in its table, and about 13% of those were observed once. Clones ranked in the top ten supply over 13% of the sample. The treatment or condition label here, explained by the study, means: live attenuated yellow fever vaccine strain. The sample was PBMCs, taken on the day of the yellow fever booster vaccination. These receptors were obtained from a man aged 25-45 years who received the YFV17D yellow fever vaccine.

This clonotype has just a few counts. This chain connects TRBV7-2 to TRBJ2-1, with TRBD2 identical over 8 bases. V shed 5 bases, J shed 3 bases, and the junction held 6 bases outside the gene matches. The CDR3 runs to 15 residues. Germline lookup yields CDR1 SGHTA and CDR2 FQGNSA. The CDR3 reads CASSNPGTSYNEQFF. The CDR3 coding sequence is TGTGCCAGCAGCAACCCCGGGACTAGCTACAATGAGCAGTTCTTC.

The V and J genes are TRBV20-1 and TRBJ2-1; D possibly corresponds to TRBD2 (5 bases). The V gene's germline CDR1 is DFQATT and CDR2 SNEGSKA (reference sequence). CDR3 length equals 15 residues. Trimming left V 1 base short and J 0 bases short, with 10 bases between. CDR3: CSARGGSSSYNEQFF. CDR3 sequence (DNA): TGCAGTGCTAGAGGAGGGTCTAGCTCCTACAATGAGCAGTTCTTC.

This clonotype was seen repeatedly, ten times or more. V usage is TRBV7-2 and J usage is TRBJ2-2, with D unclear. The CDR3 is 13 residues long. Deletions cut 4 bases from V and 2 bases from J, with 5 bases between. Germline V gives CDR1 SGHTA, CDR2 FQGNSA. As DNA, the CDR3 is TGTGCCAGCAGCTCCTCCAACACCGGGGAGCTGTTTTTT. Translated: CASSSSNTGELFF.

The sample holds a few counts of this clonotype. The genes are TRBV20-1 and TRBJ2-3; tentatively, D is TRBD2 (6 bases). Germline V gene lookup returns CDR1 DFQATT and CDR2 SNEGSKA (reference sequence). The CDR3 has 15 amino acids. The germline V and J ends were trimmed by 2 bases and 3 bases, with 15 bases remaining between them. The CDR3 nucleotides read TGCAGTGCTAGAATTTCGGGAGAAGGAACAGATACGCAGTATTTT. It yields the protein CSARISGEGTDTQYF.

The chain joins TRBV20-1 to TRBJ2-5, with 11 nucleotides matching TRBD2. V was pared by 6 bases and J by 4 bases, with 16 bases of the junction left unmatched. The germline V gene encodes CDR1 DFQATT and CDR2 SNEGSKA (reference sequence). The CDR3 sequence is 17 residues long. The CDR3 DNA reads TGCAGTGCCCGACTAGCGGGAAAAGGTGGGCGAGGAGAGACCCAGTACTTC. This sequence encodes CSARLAGKGGRGETQYF.

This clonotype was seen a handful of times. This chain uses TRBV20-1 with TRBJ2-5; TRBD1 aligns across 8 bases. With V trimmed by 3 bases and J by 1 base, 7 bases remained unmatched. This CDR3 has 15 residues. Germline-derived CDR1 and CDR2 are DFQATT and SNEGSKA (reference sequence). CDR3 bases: TGCAGTGCTAGGCGCGGACAGGGCCGCCAAGAGACCCAGTACTTC. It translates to CSARRGQGRQETQYF.

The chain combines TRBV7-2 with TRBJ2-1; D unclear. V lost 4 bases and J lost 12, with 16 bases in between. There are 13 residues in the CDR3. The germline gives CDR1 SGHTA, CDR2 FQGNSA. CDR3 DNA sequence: TGTGCCAGCAGCTCCCACCTGATGGGGTGGCAGTTCTTC. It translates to CASSSHLMGWQFF.

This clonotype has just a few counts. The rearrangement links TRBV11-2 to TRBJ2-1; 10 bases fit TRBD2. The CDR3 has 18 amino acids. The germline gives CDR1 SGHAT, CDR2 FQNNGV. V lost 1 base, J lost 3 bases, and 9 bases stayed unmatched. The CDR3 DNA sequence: TGTGCCAGCAGCTTAGGAGTAGCGGGAGGCCTCCTCTACAATGAGCAGTTCTTC. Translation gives CASSLGVAGGLLYNEQFF.

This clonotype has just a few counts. The CDR3 coding sequence is TGTGCCAGCGCGTGGACATCTACCTACGAGCAGTACTTC. This sequence encodes CASAWTSTYEQYF. V usage is TRBV12-3 or TRBV12-4 and J usage is TRBJ2-7; perhaps TRBD1 as D (5 bases). V lost 8 bases and J 2 bases, leaving 13 bases between the germline ends. This CDR3 comprises 13 residues.

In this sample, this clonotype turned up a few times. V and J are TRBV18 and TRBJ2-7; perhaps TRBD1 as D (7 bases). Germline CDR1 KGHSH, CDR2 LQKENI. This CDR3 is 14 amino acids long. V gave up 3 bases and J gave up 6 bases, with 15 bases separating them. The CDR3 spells CASSPTTRGAEQYF. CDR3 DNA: TGTGCCAGCTCACCCACCACCAGGGGGGCCGAGCAGTACTTC.

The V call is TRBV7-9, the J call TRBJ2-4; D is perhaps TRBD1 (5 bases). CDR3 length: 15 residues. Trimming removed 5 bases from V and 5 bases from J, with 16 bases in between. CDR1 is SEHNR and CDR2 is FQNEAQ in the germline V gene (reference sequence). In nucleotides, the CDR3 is TGTGCCAGCAGCCCGGACATAGGGAAAGAAAACATTCAGTACTTC. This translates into CASSPDIGKENIQYF.

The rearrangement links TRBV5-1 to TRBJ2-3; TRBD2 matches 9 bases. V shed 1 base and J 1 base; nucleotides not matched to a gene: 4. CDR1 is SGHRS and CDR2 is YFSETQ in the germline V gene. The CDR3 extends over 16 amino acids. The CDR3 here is CASSLPSSGGTDTQYF. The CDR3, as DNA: TGCGCCAGCAGCTTGCCTTCTAGCGGGGGCACAGATACGCAGTATTTT.

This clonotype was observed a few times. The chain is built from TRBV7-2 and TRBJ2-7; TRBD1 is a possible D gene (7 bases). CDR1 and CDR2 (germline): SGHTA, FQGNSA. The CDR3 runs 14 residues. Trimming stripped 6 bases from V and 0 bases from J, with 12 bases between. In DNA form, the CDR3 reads TGTGCCAGCAGAAGGCGGGACAGCTCCTACGAGCAGTACTTC. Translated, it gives CASRRRDSSYEQYF.

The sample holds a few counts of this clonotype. The DNA for the CDR3 is TGCAGCGTTGAAGGATATCTCGAGACTGAAGCTTTCTTT. Translated: CSVEGYLETEAFF. The chain recombines TRBV29-1 with TRBJ1-1; D unclear. Trimming pared 1 base from V and 5 bases from J, leaving 11 bases between. Germline CDR1 SQVTM, CDR2 ANQGSEA. This CDR3 contains 13 residues.

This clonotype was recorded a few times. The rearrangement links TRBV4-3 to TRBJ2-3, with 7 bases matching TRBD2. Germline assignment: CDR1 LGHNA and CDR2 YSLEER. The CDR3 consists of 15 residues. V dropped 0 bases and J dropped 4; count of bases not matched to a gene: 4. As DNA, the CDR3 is TGCGCCAGCAGCCAAGAGGGGAGGGGCTCAGATACGCAGTATTTT. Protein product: CASSQEGRGSDTQYF.

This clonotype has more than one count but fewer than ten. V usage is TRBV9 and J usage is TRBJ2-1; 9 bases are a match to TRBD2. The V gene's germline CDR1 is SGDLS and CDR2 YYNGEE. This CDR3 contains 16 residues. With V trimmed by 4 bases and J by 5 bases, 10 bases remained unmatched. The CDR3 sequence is CASSPQAGGTNNEQFF. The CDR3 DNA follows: TGTGCCAGCAGCCCCCAGGCGGGAGGGACTAACAATGAGCAGTTCTTC.

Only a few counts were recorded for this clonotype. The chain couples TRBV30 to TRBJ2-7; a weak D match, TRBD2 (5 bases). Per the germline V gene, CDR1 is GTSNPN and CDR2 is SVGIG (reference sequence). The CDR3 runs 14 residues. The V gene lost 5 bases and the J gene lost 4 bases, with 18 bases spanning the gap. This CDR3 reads CAWGVGRGWYEQYF. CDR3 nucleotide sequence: TGTGCCTGGGGAGTAGGCCGGGGTTGGTACGAGCAGTACTTC.

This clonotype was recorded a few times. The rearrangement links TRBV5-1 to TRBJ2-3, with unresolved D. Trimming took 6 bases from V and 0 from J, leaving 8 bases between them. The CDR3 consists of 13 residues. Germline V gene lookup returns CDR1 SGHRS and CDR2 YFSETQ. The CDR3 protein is CASNPGSTDTQYF. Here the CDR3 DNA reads TGCGCCAGCAACCCAGGAAGCACAGATACGCAGTATTTT. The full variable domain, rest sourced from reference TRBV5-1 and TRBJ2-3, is KAGVTQTPRYLIKTRGQQVTLSCSPISGHRSVSWYQQTPGQGLQFLFEYFSETQRNKGNFPGRFSGRQFSNSRSEMNVSTLELGDSALYLCASNPGSTDTQYFGPGTRLTVL.

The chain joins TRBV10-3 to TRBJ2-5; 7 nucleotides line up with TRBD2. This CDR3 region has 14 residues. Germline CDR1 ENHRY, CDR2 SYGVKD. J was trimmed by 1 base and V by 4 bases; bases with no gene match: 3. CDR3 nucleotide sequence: TGTGCCATCAGTGGGGGGGGGTTCCAAGAGACCCAGTACTTC. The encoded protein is CAISGGGFQETQYF.

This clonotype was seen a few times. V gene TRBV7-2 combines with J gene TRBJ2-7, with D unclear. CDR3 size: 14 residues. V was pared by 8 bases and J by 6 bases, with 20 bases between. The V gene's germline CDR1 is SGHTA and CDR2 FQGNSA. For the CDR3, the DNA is TGTGCCAGCTTTCCATCCACGTTCGGTCCCGAGCAGTACTTC. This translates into CASFPSTFGPEQYF.

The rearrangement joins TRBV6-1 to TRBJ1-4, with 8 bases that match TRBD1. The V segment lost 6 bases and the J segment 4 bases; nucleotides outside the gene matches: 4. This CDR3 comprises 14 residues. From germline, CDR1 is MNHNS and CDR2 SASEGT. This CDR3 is CASSWTGLNEKLFF. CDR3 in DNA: TGTGCCAGCAGCTGGACAGGGCTTAATGAAAAACTGTTTTTT.

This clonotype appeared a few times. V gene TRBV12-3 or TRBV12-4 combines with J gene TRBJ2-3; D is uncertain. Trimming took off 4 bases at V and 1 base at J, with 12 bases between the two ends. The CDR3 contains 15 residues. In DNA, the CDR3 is TGTGCCAGCAGTTCGTCGACCTCGGGCACAGATACGCAGTATTTT. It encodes CASSSSTSGTDTQYF.

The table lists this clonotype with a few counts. CDR3 DNA: TGTGCCAGTAGTACCCAAGTACTGGGAAACACTGAAGCTTTCTTT. This encodes CASSTQVLGNTEAFF. The chain links TRBV19 to TRBJ1-1; D is unresolved. Trimming took 4 bases from V and 2 from J, leaving 14 bases between them. This CDR3 is 15 amino acids long. Germline CDR1 is LNHDA and CDR2 is SQIVND (reference sequence).

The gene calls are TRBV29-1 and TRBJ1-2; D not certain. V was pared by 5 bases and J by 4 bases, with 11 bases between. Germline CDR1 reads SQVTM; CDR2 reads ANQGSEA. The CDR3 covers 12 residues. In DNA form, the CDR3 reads TGCAGCGTTAACGAGGGAGGCTATGGCTACACCTTC. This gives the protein CSVNEGGYGYTF.

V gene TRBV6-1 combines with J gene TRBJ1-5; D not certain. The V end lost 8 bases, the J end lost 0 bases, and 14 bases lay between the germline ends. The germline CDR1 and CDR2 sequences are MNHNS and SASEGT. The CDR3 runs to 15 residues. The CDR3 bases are TGTGCCAGCCGAAGGGCCGTTTATAGCAATCAGCCCCAGCATTTT. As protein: CASRRAVYSNQPQHF.

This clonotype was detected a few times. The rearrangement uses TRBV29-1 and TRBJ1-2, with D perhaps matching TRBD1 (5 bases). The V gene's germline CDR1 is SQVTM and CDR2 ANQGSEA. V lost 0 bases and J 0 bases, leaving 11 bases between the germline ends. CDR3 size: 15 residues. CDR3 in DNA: TGCAGCGTTGAAGATCGGGACGGTTCTAACTATGGCTACACCTTC. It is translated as CSVEDRDGSNYGYTF.

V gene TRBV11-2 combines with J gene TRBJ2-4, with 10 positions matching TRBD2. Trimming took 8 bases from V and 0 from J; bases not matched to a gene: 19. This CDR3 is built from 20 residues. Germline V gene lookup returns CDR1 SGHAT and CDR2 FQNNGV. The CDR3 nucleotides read TGTGCCAGCCAAATTCGGGGCCTAGCGGGAGATCTAACAGCCAAAAACATTCAGTACTTC. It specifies CASQIRGLAGDLTAKNIQYF. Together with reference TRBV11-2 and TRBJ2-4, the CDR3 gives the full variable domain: EAGVAQSPRYKIIEKRQSVAFWCNPISGHATLYWYQQILGQGPKLLIQFQNNGVVDDSQLPKDRFSAERLKGVDSTLKIQPAKLEDSAVYLCASQIRGLAGDLTAKNIQYFGAGTRLSVL.